This note documents a single T cell receptor beta chain sequence. Its target antigen remains unknown. Per-base quality was not reported, and no clone a single base away is much larger than it. Healthy HIV-negative adults with no recently reported acute infections or vaccinations were included as donors. All donors were Caucasian adults living in Nashville, Tennessee, USA. CD4+ T cells were enriched through magnetic negative selection, after which naive cells were positively selected on CD45RA and the remaining negative fraction served as the memory subset. After blood collection by leukapheresis, PBMCs were isolated using Ficoll-Histopaque density gradient centrifugation and then cryopreserved in the vapor phase of liquid nitrogen. Purity and quantity of every magnetically sorted T cell population were checked by analytical flow cytometry. From each sorted fraction, genomic DNA was isolated and quantified by UV absorbance on a Nanodrop 2000c.

TCR CDR3 regions were amplified from genomic DNA by multiplex PCR using the deep immunoSEQ assay. For each cell subset, the extracted genomic DNA was distributed evenly across all wells of several immunoSEQ 96-well plates, and each plate served as one replicate. Each replicate PCR for sorted subsets received about 0.2 ug genomic DNA, equal to about 30,000 T cell genomes. The purified libraries were quantified using a Qubit 3.0 fluorometer, sized with a Bioanalyzer 2100, and then quantified again using the KAPA Library Quantification kit. Every immunoSEQ 96-well plate was sequenced on a dedicated single-read 150-cycle Illumina NextSeq 550 flow cell. Under the source paper's analysis protocol: Because the immunoSEQ output included only junctional sequences and no quality scores, the filtering could not be the same as the filtering used for full-length reads. To assign V/J genes and CDR3, sequences were annotated using PyIR, a Python wrapper for IgBLAST v1.9, with IMGT germline references. Reads with weak V/J assignments (E-value above 1e-6), missing CDR3, stop codons, out-of-frame junctions, or ambiguous translated residues were removed. V3J clonotypes were defined as sequences sharing an identical inferred V gene, J gene, and CDR3 amino acid sequence. Percentage overlap between repertoires was calculated by dividing the number of shared unique clonotypes by the size of the smaller repertoire. Richness of each repertoire was evaluated using RTK rarefaction, the Chao1 estimator, and Recon v2.1 estimates of unobserved clonotypes. Generation probabilities for all TCRbeta clonotypes obtained by the gDNA method from a few donors were computed using OLGA. TCRdb took over this immuneACCESS table, retaining in-frame rearrangements with V and J assigned. Such tables are incomplete; in checked studies, under half of the missing clones stem from an unresolved V gene, and the remainder is unexplained. Clone size and V and J calls were adopted from that table, with D and trimming inferred from the DNA. Across this sample there are 2 million to 2.5 million clones, with approximately 95% seen only once. Of the sample, about 0.39% falls within the top ten clones.

The record originates from a study of shared clonotypes between healthy human individuals (TCRdb year 2020). Looking at the study overall: Three men and a couple of women, aged 18 to 49 years, made up the cohort. To increase sequencing depth and limit assay-specific biases, different laboratories used diverse techniques to prepare libraries and sequence TCR repertoires. For each donor, CD4 naive and CD4 memory were each given three plates, CD8 naive was given two plates, and CD8 memory was given one plate. To estimate repertoire size and how much clonotype sharing occurs between individuals, the study deeply sequenced the blood TCR repertoires of about five healthy adults. Each donor's leukapheresis produced roughly between roughly 0.94 and 9.5 billion PBMCs.

The paper as a whole reports these results and caveats: Naive subsets generally had larger estimated clonotype richness than memory subsets did. Higher generation probabilities were observed for clonotypes shared by all four sorted-subset donors than for non-shared clonotypes. Sharing across four donors was observed for approximately 5% of naive CD4, around 3.5% of naive CD8, roughly 2.3% of memory CD4, and approximately 0.41% of memory CD8 clonotypes. Only blood was sampled, and tissue TCR repertoires likely differ from those in blood. Incomplete sequencing was indicated by rarefaction of sorted-subset datasets, despite the large sequencing depth. Pairwise subsampling led to the expectation that sequencing depth would affect the degree of clonotype sharing among donors. Because the study included a small number of donors, the genetic and exposure-history diversity represented was limited.

The clonotype originates from a man aged 18 to 35 in good health. Some clones in this sample may be carry-over from other donors' samples. Sequenced: naive CD4+ T cells from PBMCs. The meaning of the sample's cell subset or site label: CD45RA+ positively selected.

The base sequence is TGTGCCAGCAGTGAATCGATTCAGGGAAGGTATGGCTACACCTTC. Translated, this is CASSESIQGRYGYTF. Recombination linked TRBV25-1 to TRBJ1-2; TRBD1 might be the D gene, on 5 matching bases. The CDR1 and CDR2 encoded by the germline V gene are MGHDK and SYGVNS. Including the terminal cysteine and phenylalanine, the CDR3 comprises 15 residues. Of all the DNA, just the CDR3 is kept, 45 bases in frame from base 1. Trimming costs V 1 base and J 5 bases, and their ends lie 14 bases apart.